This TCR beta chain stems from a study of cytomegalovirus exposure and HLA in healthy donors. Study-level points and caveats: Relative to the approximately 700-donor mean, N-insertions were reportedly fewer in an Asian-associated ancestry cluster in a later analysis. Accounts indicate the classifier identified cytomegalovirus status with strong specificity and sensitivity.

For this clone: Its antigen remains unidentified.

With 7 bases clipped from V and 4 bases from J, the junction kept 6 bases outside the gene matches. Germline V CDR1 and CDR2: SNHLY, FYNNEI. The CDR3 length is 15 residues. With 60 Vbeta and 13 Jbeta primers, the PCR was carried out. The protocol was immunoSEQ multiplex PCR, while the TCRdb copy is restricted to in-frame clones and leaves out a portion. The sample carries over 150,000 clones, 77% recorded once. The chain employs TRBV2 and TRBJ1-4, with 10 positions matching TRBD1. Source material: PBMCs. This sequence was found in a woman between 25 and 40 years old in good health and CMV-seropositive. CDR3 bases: TGTGCCAGCAACCGACAGGGGGCGGGTAATGAAAAACTGTTTTTT. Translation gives CASNRQGAGNEKLFF.